The clone carrying this T cell receptor beta chain appeared a single time. Its antigen is not known. PBMCs were cryopreserved, and roughly 2 micrograms of genomic DNA from them went into TCR beta libraries. This CDR3 is 17 amino acids long. Trimming removed 8 bases from V and 0 bases from J; junction bases left unmatched: 11. Germline assignment: CDR1 MDHEN and CDR2 SYDVKM. The sample belongs to a study of cytotoxic CD8 clonotypes in ibrutinib-treated CLL. Across the whole study: The cohort had around 11 relapsed/refractory and some 14 treatment-naive patients, 17 IGHV unmutated. Whole-study results and caveats: Upon ibrutinib response clonality rose, and upon progression it fell back toward baseline. Public clonotypes, rarely seen, contracted or held steady on treatment.

Assay used: immunoSEQ multiplex PCR; TCRdb lists only in-frame clones, some missing. The table records 150,000 or so clones, more than 65% of them present only once. The sample in question was PBMCs, obtained after 12 months of ibrutinib treatment. The rearrangement joins TRBV28 to TRBJ2-3, with TRBD2 identical over 10 bases. The origin of this receptor is a human donor with chronic lymphocytic leukemia. The CDR3 nucleotides read TGTGCCAGCGCCTCTAGCGGGGGATTCTTTAGCACAGATACGCAGTATTTT. Translating it yields CASASSGGFFSTDTQYF.